One sample yielded the 11 T cell receptor beta chains listed below, sequenced in a study of prognosis after radiotherapy for stage I lung cancer (dated by TCRdb to the early 2020s). For sequencing, an Illumina HiSeq 3000 was employed. Two rounds of multiplex PCR were used to amplify the TCR beta CDR3 region from genomic DNA. The first PCR round used primers specific to each TRBV and TRBJ gene, with sequences filed in Chinese patent CN105087789A. The raw public data were reprocessed by TCRdb itself: fastp quality trimming at Q25, MiXCR clonotype calling, in-frame beta chains only. Rows are unified per CDR3 protein, each entry keeping the most common DNA and genes. The sample table holds 31,000 or so distinct CDR3 sequences, of which roughly 40% were seen once. 15% of the sample is held by the ten biggest clonotypes. Material: PBMCs, obtained before or after stereotactic body radiation therapy (not recorded which). The receptors shown here come from a donor aged 50 or older with non-small cell lung cancer.

This clonotype was seen more than once but under ten times. The chain recombines TRBV20-1 with TRBJ2-5; TRBD2 is a possible D gene (5 bases). CDR3 length: 13 amino acids. The germline CDR1 and CDR2 sequences are DFQATT and SNEGSKA (reference sequence). V was shortened by 5 bases and J by 5 bases, with 15 bases between the two germline ends. CDR3 bases: TGCAGTGCTGAAGAGGGAGTCGTCGAGACCCAGTACTTC. It translates to CSAEEGVVETQYF.

This clonotype was counted many times. The chain uses TRBV18 and TRBJ1-4; the match to TRBD1 covers 8 bases. This CDR3 is 15 amino acids long. V lost 1 base, J lost 8 bases, and 6 bases stayed unmatched. In germline, CDR1 is KGHSH, CDR2 LQKENI. The CDR3 region is CASSPQGTGEEKLFF. CDR3 DNA sequence: TGTGCCAGCTCACCACAGGGGACAGGAGAGGAAAAACTGTTTTTT.

The chain links TRBV27 to TRBJ2-7; 7 bases line up with TRBD1. Looked up from germline, CDR1 is MNHEY and CDR2 is SMNVEV (reference sequence). The V gene end was trimmed by 7 bases and the J gene end by 4 bases; junction bases not matched to a gene: 10. This CDR3 is built from 14 residues. The CDR3 region is CASILRQGSYEQYF. For the CDR3, the DNA is TGTGCCAGCATTCTAAGACAGGGTTCGTACGAGCAGTACTTC.

The table lists this clonotype with many counts. Here the CDR3 reads CASRKLQGEEQFF. The CDR3 DNA sequence: TGTGCCAGCAGAAAATTACAGGGAGAAGAGCAGTTCTTC. The chain carries TRBV5-5 and TRBJ2-1; TRBD1 might be the D (6 bases). The V gene's germline CDR1 is SGHKS and CDR2 YYEKEE (reference sequence). The CDR3 sequence is 13 residues long. V shed 5 bases and J shed 10 bases, with 16 bases lying between them. The full variable domain, in which reference TRBV5-5 and TRBJ2-1 provide the parts outside the CDR3, is DAGVTQSPTHLIKTRGQQVTLRCSPISGHKSVSWYQQVLGQGPQFIFQYYEKEERGRGNFPDRFSARQFPNYSSELNVNALLLGDSALYLCASRKLQGEEQFFGPGTRLTVL.

This clonotype was seen ten or more times. V usage is TRBV6-5 and J usage is TRBJ2-7, with 8 bases aligning to TRBD1. CDR1 MNHEY and CDR2 SVGAGI come from the germline V gene. After removal of 2 bases from V and 2 bases from J, the junction contained 5 bases not matched to a gene. The CDR3 is made up of 15 amino acids. CDR3 amino acids: CASSYVDRVTYEQYF. In nucleotides, the CDR3 is TGTGCCAGCAGTTACGTGGACAGGGTAACCTACGAGCAGTACTTC.

By proportion, this clonotype is medium-sized. The gene calls are TRBV6-2 or TRBV6-3 and TRBJ2-7; TRBD2 matches 7 bases. The trim removed 2 bases at V and 2 bases at J, leaving 15 bases unmatched. The germline V gene has CDR1 MNHEY and CDR2 SVGEGT. The CDR3 loop spans 18 amino acids. The CDR3 spells CASSYTVAASGITYEQYF. DNA of the CDR3: TGTGCCAGCAGTTACACGGTAGCTGCTAGCGGAATAACCTACGAGCAGTACTTC.

This clonotype was recorded at least ten times. V and J are TRBV28 and TRBJ2-5, with D unresolved. The CDR3 contains 13 residues. V shed 6 bases and J shed 7 bases, with 15 bases lying between them. CDR1 is MDHEN and CDR2 is SYDVKM in the germline V gene. Here the CDR3 DNA reads TGTGCCAGCAGCCGCCTAAGGGATGCGACCCAGTACTTC. This translates into CASSRLRDATQYF.

The rearrangement links TRBV20-1 to TRBJ2-7; no reliable D call. CDR3 length: 13 amino acids. V lost 2 bases to trimming and J lost 4 bases, with 12 bases between them. Germline V gene data show CDR1 as DFQATT and CDR2 as SNEGSKA (reference sequence). CDR3 in amino acids: CSARIPESYEQYF. For the CDR3, the DNA is TGCAGTGCTAGAATTCCCGAGAGTTACGAGCAGTACTTC.

In this sample, this clonotype turned up many times. The CDR3 DNA sequence: TGTGCCAGCTCACCAACGCAGGGTGCAGATACGCAGTATTTT. Its translation: CASSPTQGADTQYF. The chain links TRBV18 to TRBJ2-3; D possibly corresponds to TRBD1 (5 bases). CDR1 KGHSH and CDR2 LQKENI come from the germline V gene. The ends were cut back, 2 bases at V and 4 bases at J, with 10 bases in the middle. The CDR3 length is 14 residues.

The sample holds many counts of this clonotype. The genes are TRBV7-9 and TRBJ2-2; 8 nucleotides match TRBD1. CDR3 length: 14 amino acids. V gave up 5 bases and J gave up 6 bases; unmatched junction bases: 5. The germline CDR1 and CDR2 sequences are SEHNR and FQNEAQ (reference sequence). DNA for the CDR3: TGTGCCAGCAGCCGACAGGGGAGTGCCGGGGAGCTGTTTTTT. Residues: CASSRQGSAGELFF.

This clonotype was observed at least ten times. The chain joins TRBV15 to TRBJ2-7; D may be TRBD2 (7 bases). V lost 11 bases and J 0 bases, leaving 11 bases between the germline ends. Germline CDR1 is LNHNV and CDR2 is YYDKDF (reference sequence). The CDR3 spans 12 residues. The CDR3: CAAGDTSYEQYF. The CDR3 DNA follows: TGTGCCGCGGGGGACACCTCCTACGAGCAGTACTTC. The full variable domain, its missing parts supplied by reference TRBV15 and TRBJ2-7, is DAMVIQNPRYQVTQFGKPVTLSCSQTLNHNVMYWYQQKSSQAPKLLFHYYDKDFNNEADTPDNFQSRRPNTSFCFLDIRSPGLGDTAMYLCAAGDTSYEQYFGPGTRLTVT.